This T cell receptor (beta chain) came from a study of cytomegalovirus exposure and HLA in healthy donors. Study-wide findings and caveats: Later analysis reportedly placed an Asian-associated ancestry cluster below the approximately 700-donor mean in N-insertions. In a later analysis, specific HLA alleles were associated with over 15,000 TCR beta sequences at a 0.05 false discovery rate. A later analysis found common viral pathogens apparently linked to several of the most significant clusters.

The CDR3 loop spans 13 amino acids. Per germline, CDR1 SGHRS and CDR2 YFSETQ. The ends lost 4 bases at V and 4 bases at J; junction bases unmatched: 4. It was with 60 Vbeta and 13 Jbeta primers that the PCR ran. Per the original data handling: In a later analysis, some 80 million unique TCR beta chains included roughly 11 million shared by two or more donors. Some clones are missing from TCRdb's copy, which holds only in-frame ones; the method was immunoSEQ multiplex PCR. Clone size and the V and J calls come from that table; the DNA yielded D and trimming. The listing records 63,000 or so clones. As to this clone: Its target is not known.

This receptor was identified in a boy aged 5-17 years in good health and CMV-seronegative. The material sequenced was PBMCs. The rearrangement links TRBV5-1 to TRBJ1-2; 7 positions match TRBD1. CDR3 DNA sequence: TGCGCCAGCAGCCGGGACAGCGTCTATGGCTACACCTTC. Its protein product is CASSRDSVYGYTF.